This T cell receptor (beta chain) was sequenced in a study of response to subunit inactivated influenza vaccine (dated by TCRdb to 2016 to 2018). For the wider study: To follow how T cells responded to a trivalent subunit inactivated influenza vaccine, the researchers relied on deep quantitative profiling of the T cell receptor repertoire. General findings and caveats noted by the study authors: According to the authors, only a limited number of new T cells may be recruited by each seasonal influenza vaccination.

This clonotype was found a few times. The antigen it binds to is not known. Base quality data are lacking; no much larger clone is found one base away. Receptor amplification or capture employed RT-PCR. The run used an Illumina HiSeq 2500. Using fastp at Q25 and MiXCR, TCRdb reprocessed the public reads and kept productive beta chains. Identical CDR3 proteins give one entry, which carries the most common genes and DNA. Recorded for this sample are roughly 160,000 distinct CDR3 sequences; roughly 10% of them occurred a single time. The ten top clones hold approximately 35% of the sample. Relative to germline, V is 5 bases shorter and J is 6 bases shorter, with 9 bases between their ends. CDR1 and CDR2 (MNHEY, SVGEGT) derive from the germline V gene. The CDR3 starts with the cysteine, ends with the phenylalanine, and has 12 residues. The entry retains the CDR3 DNA only, 36 bases that are in frame from base 1.

The sequenced sample was CD8+ T cells sorted from PBMCs, obtained 23 to 25 months after vaccination. This sequence uses TRBV6-2 or TRBV6-3 and TRBJ2-3; the D gene cannot be resolved reliably. The clonotype comes from a man between 50 and 70 years old who received an inactivated influenza vaccine. Donor details come from another sample of the same person, matched by shared clones. For the CDR3, the sequence is CASSPIPDTQYF. The nucleotides read TGTGCCAGCAGTCCGATTCCCGATACGCAGTATTTT.